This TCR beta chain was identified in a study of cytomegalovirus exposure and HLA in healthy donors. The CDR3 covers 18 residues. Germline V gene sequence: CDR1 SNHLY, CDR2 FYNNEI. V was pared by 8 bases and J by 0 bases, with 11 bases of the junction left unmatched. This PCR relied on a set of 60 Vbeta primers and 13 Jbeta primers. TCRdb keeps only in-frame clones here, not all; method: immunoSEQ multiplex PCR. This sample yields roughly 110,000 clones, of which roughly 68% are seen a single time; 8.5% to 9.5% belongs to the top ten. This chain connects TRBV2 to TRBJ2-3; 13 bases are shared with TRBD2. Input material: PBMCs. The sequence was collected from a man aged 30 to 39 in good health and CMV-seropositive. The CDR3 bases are TGTGCCAGCCGGGGACTAGCGGGAAGGGGATCTAGCACAGATACGCAGTATTTT. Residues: CASRGLAGRGSSTDTQYF.